The 13 T cell receptor beta chains listed next were all sequenced from one sample in a study of immune evolution from preneoplasia to lung adenocarcinoma. Data came from immunoSEQ multiplex PCR; TCRdb stores just in-frame clones and leaves some out. This table has over 3,500 clones, roughly 80% appearing once. The specimen sequenced was FFPE lung adenocarcinoma in situ tissue. Source of these receptors: a person between 55 and 80 years old with lung adenocarcinoma.

This rearrangement joins TRBV7-9 to TRBJ2-7, with a weak D call TRBD1 (6 bases). CDR3 length: 14 residues. V was trimmed by 4 bases and J by 4 bases, leaving 14 bases between them. The germline CDR1 and CDR2 sequences are SEHNR and FQNEAQ (reference sequence). The CDR3 protein is CASSSRQARYEQYF. The CDR3 coding sequence is TGTGCCAGCAGCTCTCGACAGGCACGGTACGAGCAGTACTTC.

The chain recombines TRBV5-1 with TRBJ2-7; the D is unclear. Per the germline V gene, CDR1 is SGHRS and CDR2 is YFSETQ. The ends were cut back, 0 bases at V and 7 bases at J, with 11 bases in the middle. This CDR3 has 13 residues. Written as DNA, the CDR3 is TGCGCCAGCAGCTTGGGAGGCAAGGCTGAGCAGTACTTC. The encoded protein is CASSLGGKAEQYF.

The chain combines TRBV4-2 with TRBJ2-5; 13 bases line up with TRBD2. CDR1 LGHNA and CDR2 YNFKEQ come from the germline V gene. There are 16 residues in the CDR3. Losses at the gene ends were 0 bases for V and 5 bases for J; bases not matched to a gene: 3. The CDR3 region is CASSQDTSGGAETQYF. For the CDR3, the DNA is TGTGCCAGCAGCCAAGATACTAGCGGGGGGGCGGAGACCCAGTACTTC.

This sequence joins TRBV20-1 and TRBJ1-2; D perhaps matches TRBD1 (5 bases). Between the trimmed V and J ends, which lost 6 bases and 7 bases, there was a span of 12 bases. The CDR3 extends over 11 amino acids. The V gene's germline CDR1 is DFQATT and CDR2 SNEGSKA (reference sequence). The chain's CDR3 is CSARDVGGYTF. As DNA, the CDR3 is TGCAGTGCGAGGGACGTCGGTGGCTACACCTTC.

This rearrangement joins TRBV2 to TRBJ2-1; 8 bases are shared with TRBD1. CDR1 and CDR2 from the germline V gene are SNHLY and FYNNEI. The CDR3 covers 15 residues. V shed 5 bases and J 6 bases; nucleotides not matched to a gene: 9. Here the CDR3 reads CASSPDRGYSNEQFF. In nucleotides, the CDR3 is TGTGCCAGCAGTCCCGACAGGGGCTACAGCAATGAGCAGTTCTTC. The whole variable domain, remainder taken from reference TRBV2 and TRBJ2-1, is EPEVTQTPSHQVTQMGQEVILRCVPISNHLYFYWYRQILGQKVEFLVSFYNNEISEKSEIFDDQFSVERPDGSNFTLKIRSTKLEDSAMYFCASSPDRGYSNEQFFGPGTRLTVL.

The chain joins TRBV7-9 to TRBJ1-1, with 7 positions matching TRBD1. This CDR3 is 13 amino acids long. V shed 6 bases, J shed 3 bases, and the junction held 4 bases outside the gene matches. The germline V gene encodes CDR1 SEHNR and CDR2 FQNEAQ (reference sequence). DNA of the CDR3: TGTGCCAGCAGACGTACAGGGGACACTGAAGCTTTCTTT. It yields the protein CASRRTGDTEAFF.

The chain uses TRBV11-2 and TRBJ2-7, with D tentatively TRBD2 (6 bases). CDR3 length: 14 residues. Germline CDR1 and CDR2: SGHAT and FQNNGV. The V gene lost 0 bases and the J gene lost 2 bases, with 8 bases spanning the gap. For the CDR3, the DNA is TGTGCCAGCAGCTTAGATCCGGGGGCCTACGAGCAGTACTTC. Protein sequence: CASSLDPGAYEQYF.

The rearrangement links TRBV28 to TRBJ1-1; maybe TRBD1 (5 bases). The V end lost 4 bases, the J end lost 3 bases, and 15 bases lay between the germline ends. The CDR3 length is 15 residues. Germline V CDR1 and CDR2: MDHEN, SYDVKM. CDR3 DNA: TGTGCCAGCAGTTCCTGGGGGGGATATGACACTGAAGCTTTCTTT. Its translation: CASSSWGGYDTEAFF. The full variable domain, with the rest looked up from reference TRBV28 and TRBJ1-1, is DVKVTQSSRYLVKRTGEKVFLECVQDMDHENMFWYRQDPGLGLRLIYFSYDVKMKEKGDIPEGYSVSREKKERFSLILESASTNQTSMYLCASSSWGGYDTEAFFGQGTRLTVV.

The rearrangement links TRBV30 to TRBJ1-1; TRBD1 agrees at 10 bases. CDR1 is GTSNPN, CDR2 SVGIG, per germline (reference sequence). The CDR3 has 13 residues. The V gene end was trimmed by 4 bases and the J gene end by 7 bases; junction bases not matched to a gene: 6. In nucleotides, the CDR3 is TGTGCCTGGATGACAGGGGGCTTCGGTGAAGCTTTCTTT. Translation gives CAWMTGGFGEAFF.

This chain links TRBV6-1 with TRBJ2-4; D not certain. The CDR3 has 12 amino acids. The germline CDR1 and CDR2 sequences are MNHNS and SASEGT. V was trimmed by 6 bases and J by 6 bases, leaving 9 bases between them. Here the CDR3 reads CASSQEINIQYF. In DNA form, the CDR3 reads TGTGCCAGCAGCCAGGAAATAAACATTCAGTACTTC.

The genes are TRBV9 and TRBJ1-3, with 7 bases lining up with TRBD1. The CDR3 extends over 15 amino acids. Trimming cost V 4 bases and J 0 bases; bases outside gene matches: 4. Looked up from germline, CDR1 is SGDLS and CDR2 is YYNGEE. The CDR3 sequence is CASSYRDSSGNTIYF. The CDR3 coding sequence is TGTGCCAGCAGCTACCGGGACAGCTCTGGAAACACCATATATTTT.

The rearrangement joins TRBV5-1 to TRBJ1-2, with no clear D. The V end lost 1 base, the J end lost 0 bases, and 13 bases lay between the germline ends. CDR1 is SGHRS, CDR2 YFSETQ, per germline. The CDR3 is 16 amino acids. In DNA, the CDR3 is TGCGCCAGCAGCTTGCCTCAGACGCAAGCTAACTATGGCTACACCTTC. It specifies CASSLPQTQANYGYTF. Complete variable domain (other parts from reference TRBV5-1 and TRBJ1-2): KAGVTQTPRYLIKTRGQQVTLSCSPISGHRSVSWYQQTPGQGLQFLFEYFSETQRNKGNFPGRFSGRQFSNSRSEMNVSTLELGDSALYLCASSLPQTQANYGYTFGSGTRLTVV.

This sequence joins TRBV5-6 and TRBJ1-2; D possibly corresponds to TRBD1 (5 bases). Trimming took off 5 bases at V and 5 bases at J, with 16 bases between the two ends. Germline values: CDR1 SGHDT, CDR2 YYEEEE. The CDR3 totals 14 residues. Here the CDR3 DNA reads TGTGCCAGCAGAATCGGGACGTCTAGTTATGGCTACACCTTC. Amino acid sequence: CASRIGTSSYGYTF.